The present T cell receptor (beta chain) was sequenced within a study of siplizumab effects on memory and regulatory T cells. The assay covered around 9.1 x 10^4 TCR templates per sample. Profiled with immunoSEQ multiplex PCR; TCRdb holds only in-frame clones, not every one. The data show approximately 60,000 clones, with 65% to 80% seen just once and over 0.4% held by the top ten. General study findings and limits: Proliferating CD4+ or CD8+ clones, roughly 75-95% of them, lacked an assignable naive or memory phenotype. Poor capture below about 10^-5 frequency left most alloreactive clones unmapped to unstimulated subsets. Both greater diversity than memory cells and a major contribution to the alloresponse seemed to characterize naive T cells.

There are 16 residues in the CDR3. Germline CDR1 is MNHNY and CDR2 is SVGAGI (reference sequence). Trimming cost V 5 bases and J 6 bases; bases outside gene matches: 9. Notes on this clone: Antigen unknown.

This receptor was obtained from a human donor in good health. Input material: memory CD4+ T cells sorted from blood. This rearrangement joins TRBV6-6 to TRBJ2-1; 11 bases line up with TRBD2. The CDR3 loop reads CASSRPRTSGFNEQFF. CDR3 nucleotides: TGTGCCAGCAGTCGACCCCGGACTAGCGGGTTCAATGAGCAGTTCTTC.